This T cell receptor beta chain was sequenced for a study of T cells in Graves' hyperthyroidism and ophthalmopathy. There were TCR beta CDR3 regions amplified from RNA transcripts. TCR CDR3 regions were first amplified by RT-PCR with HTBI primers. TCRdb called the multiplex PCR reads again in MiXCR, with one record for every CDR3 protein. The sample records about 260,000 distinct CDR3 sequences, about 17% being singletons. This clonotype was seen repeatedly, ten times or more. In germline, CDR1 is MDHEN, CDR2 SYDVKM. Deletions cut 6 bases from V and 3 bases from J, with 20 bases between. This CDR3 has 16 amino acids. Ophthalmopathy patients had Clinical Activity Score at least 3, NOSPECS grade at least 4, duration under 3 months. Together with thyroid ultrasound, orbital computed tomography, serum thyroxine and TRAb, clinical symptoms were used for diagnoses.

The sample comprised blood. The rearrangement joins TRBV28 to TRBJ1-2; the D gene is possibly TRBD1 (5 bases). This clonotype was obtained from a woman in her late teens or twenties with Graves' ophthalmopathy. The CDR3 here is CASRPHGPLGDYGYTF. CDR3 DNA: TGTGCCAGCAGACCTCATGGACCTCTGGGGGACTATGGCTACACCTTC.